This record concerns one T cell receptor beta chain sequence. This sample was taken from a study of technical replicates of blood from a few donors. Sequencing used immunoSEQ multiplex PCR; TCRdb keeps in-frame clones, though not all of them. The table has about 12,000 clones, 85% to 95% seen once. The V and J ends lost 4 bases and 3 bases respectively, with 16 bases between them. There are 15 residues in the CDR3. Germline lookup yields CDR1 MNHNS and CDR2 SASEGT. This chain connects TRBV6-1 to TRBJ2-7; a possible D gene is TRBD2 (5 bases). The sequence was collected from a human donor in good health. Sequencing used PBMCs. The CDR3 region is CASSAGRASFYEQYF. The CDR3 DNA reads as TGTGCCAGCAGTGCTGGGCGGGCCTCTTTCTACGAGCAGTACTTC.